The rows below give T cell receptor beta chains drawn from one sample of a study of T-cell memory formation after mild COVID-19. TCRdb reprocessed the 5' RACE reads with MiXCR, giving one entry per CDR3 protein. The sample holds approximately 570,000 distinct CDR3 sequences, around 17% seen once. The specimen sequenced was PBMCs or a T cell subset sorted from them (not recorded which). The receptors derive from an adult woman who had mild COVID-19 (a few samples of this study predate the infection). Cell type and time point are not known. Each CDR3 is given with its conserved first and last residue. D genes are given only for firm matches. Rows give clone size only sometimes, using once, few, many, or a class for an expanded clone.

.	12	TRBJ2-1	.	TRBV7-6	TGTGCCAGCAGCTCATATAGCAATGAGCAGTTCTTC	CASSSYSNEQFF
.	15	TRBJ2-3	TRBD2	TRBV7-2	TGTGCCAGCAGCTTAGGGGAGGGGACCACAGATACGCAGTATTTT	CASSLGEGTTDTQYF
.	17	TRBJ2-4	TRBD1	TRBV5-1	TGCGCCAGCAGCTTGGTCGGGACAGGACTAGCCAAAAACATTCAGTACTTC	CASSLVGTGLAKNIQYF
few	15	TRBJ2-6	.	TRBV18	TGTGCCAGCTCACCACGGTACTCAGGGGCCAACGTCCTGACTTTC	CASSPRYSGANVLTF
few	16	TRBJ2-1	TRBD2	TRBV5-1	TGCGCCAGCAGCCTGGGGACTAGCGGACTATACAATGAGCAGTTCTTC	CASSLGTSGLYNEQFF
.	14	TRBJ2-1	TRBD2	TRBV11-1	TGTGCCAGCAGCTTAGCGGCGGGGGGGTATGAGCAGTTCTTC	CASSLAAGGYEQFF
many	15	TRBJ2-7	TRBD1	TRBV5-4	TGTGCCAGCTCCCTTTGGGACAGGGAGATAGGCGAGCAGTACTTC	CASSLWDREIGEQYF
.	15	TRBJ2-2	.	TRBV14	TGTGCCAGCAGCCACCTGACTTCCCGCTCCGGGGAGCTGTTTTTT	CASSHLTSRSGELFF
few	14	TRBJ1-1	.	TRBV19	TGTGCCAGTAGTATATACAGTCCGAATGCTGAAGCTTTCTTT	CASSIYSPNAEAFF
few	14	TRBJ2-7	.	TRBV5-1	TGCGCCAGCAGCTTGATAGGGTTTACCTACGAGCAGTACTTC	CASSLIGFTYEQYF
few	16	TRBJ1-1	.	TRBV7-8	TGTGCCAGCAGCTTCGCCGGACACTCCGAGAACACTGAAGCTTTCTTT	CASSFAGHSENTEAFF
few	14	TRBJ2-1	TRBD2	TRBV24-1	TGTGCCACCAGTGACCCTAGCGGGGGGAATGAGCAGTTCTTC	CATSDPSGGNEQFF
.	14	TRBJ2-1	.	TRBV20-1	TGCAGTGCTAGCCCGGGGAGCTCCTACAATGAGCAGTTCTTC	CSASPGSSYNEQFF
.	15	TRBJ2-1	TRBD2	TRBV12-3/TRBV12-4	TGTGCCAGCACCCCTAGTCCAGCGGGGTACAATGAGCAGTTCTTC	CASTPSPAGYNEQFF
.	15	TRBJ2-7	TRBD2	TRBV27	TGTGCCAGCAGGCTAAGGACTAGCGGGAGGTATGAGCAGTACTTC	CASRLRTSGRYEQYF
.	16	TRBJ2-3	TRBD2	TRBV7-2	TGTGCCAGCAGCTTAGGAGGACTAGCGTGGCCAGATACGCAGTATTTT	CASSLGGLAWPDTQYF
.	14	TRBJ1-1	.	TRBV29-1	TGCAGCGTTGATCTCCGACGGTATAACACTGAAGCTTTCTTT	CSVDLRRYNTEAFF
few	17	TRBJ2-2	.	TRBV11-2	TGTGCCAGCAGCCAAATTCGGGGACGGAGAGCCCCCGGGGAGCTGTTTTTT	CASSQIRGRRAPGELFF
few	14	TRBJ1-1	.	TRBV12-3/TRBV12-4	TGTGCCAGCAGTTTGGGTGTTTGGAACACTGAAGCTTTCTTT	CASSLGVWNTEAFF
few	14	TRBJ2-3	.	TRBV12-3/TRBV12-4	TGTGCCAGCAGTCCGAACGGACTCCCAGATACGCAGTATTTT	CASSPNGLPDTQYF
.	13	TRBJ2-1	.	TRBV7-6	TGTGCCAGTTCGCGGAGACAGGACAATGAGCAGTTCTTC	CASSRRQDNEQFF
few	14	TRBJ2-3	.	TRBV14	TGTGCCAGCAGAAACTCGATTCCCACAGATACGCAGTATTTT	CASRNSIPTDTQYF
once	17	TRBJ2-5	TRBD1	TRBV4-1	TGCGCCAGCAGCCCCTCGCCGCTCAGGACAGGGGGAGAGACCCAGTACTTC	CASSPSPLRTGGETQYF
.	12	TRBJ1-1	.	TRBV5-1	TGCGCCAGCAGGGACGGGGTTGTCGGGGCTTTCTTT	CASRDGVVGAFF
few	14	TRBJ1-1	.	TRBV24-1	TGTGCCACCAGTACCAACACCGGATCCACTGAAGCTTTCTTT	CATSTNTGSTEAFF
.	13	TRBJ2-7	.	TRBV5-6	TGTGCCAGCAGCGTACAGGTAACCTACGAGCAGTACTTC	CASSVQVTYEQYF
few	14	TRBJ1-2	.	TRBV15	TGTGCCACCAGCAGAGAAAAGTGGAACTATGGCTACACCTTC	CATSREKWNYGYTF